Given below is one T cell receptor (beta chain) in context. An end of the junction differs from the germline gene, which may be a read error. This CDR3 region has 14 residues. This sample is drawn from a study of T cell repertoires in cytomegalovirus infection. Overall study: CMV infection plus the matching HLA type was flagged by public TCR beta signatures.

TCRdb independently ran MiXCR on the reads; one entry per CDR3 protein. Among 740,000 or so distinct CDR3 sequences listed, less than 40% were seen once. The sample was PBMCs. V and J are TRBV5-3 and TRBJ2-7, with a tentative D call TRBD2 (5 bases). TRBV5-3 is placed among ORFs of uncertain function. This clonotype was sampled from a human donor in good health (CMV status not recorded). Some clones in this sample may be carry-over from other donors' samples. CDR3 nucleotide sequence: TGTGCCAGCAGCTTTGGAGGAACTTTCTACGAGCAGTACTTC. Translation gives CASSFGGTFYEQYF.